The subject of this entry is one T cell receptor (beta chain). These data are taken from a study of blood T cell repertoires in COVID-19. Authors' analysis steps: Amplification of reference gene primers provided the estimated nucleated cell counts. Assay used: immunoSEQ multiplex PCR; TCRdb lists only in-frame clones, some missing. That table supplies the V and J calls and clone size; D and trimming were determined from the DNA. This sample yields some 120,000 clones, of which 65% to 80% are seen a single time; approximately 0.86% belongs to the top ten. The sequence was collected from a human donor with acute or convalescent COVID-19. The donor label of this sample is uncertain. Sequencing input: peripheral blood.

CDR3 sequence: CASSRGVHNEQFF. CDR3 DNA: TGTGCCAGCAGCCGGGGGGTTCACAATGAGCAGTTCTTC. This chain uses TRBV14 with TRBJ2-1; TRBD2 might be the D (6 bases). Between the trimmed V and J ends, which lost 4 bases and 5 bases, there was a span of 9 bases. The CDR3 totals 13 residues. Germline loops: CDR1 SGHDN, CDR2 FVKESK.